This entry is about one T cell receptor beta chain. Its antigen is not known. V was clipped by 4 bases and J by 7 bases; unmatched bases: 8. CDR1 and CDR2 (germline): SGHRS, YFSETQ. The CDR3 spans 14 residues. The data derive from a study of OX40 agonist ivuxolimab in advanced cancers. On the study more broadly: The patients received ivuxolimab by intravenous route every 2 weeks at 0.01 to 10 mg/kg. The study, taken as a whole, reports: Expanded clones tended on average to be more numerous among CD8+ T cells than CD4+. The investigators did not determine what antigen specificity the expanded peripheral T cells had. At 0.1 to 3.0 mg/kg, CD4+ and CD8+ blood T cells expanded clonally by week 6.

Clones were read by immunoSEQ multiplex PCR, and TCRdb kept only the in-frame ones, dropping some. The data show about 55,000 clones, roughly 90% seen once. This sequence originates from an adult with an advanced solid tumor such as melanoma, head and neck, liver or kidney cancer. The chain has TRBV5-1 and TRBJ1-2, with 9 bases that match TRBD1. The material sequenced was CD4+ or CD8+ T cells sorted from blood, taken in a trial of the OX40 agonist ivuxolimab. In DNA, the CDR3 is TGCGCCAGCAGCCCAGTCCCGGGACAGGGTGGCTACACCTTC. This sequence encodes CASSPVPGQGGYTF.